The present TCR beta chain was sequenced within a study of blood T cell repertoires in COVID-19. Produced via immunoSEQ multiplex PCR; TCRdb's table is partial and in-frame only. The sample consists of roughly 300,000 clones, 80% to 90% of them appearing once. This study enrolled people aged 18 to 89 from around 25 US geographic areas. This clone was counted between two and nine times. CDR1 is LGHDT, CDR2 YNNKEL, per germline (reference sequence). V was pared by 8 bases and J by 4 bases, with 7 bases of the junction left unmatched. This CDR3 contains 13 residues. V is TRBV3-1 (or the pseudogene TRBV3-2) and J is TRBJ1-2; 7 nucleotides align to TRBD1. This receptor was identified in a woman aged 35 to 49 with acute COVID-19. Sequencing was done on a sample of PBMCs or T cells enriched from blood (not recorded which). DNA of the CDR3: TGTGCCAGCCGGGACAGCGGAAGCTATGGCTACACCTTC. Amino acid sequence: CASRDSGSYGYTF.